One sample yielded the 20 T cell receptor beta chains listed below, sequenced in a study of blood T cell repertoires in COVID-19. Produced via immunoSEQ multiplex PCR; TCRdb's table is partial and in-frame only. In the table there are 80,000 or so clones, 80% to 85% of which are singletons. The sample comprised peripheral blood. These receptors all come from a man aged 80 or over with acute or convalescent COVID-19.

This clone was recorded once. This sequence joins TRBV14 and TRBJ2-7, with 11 bases fitting TRBD2. The V segment lost 5 bases and the J segment 7 bases; nucleotides outside the gene matches: 4. Germline CDR1 is SGHDN and CDR2 is FVKESK. The CDR3 length is 13 residues. The CDR3 is CASSSGLAVEQYF. CDR3 bases: TGTGCCAGCAGCTCGGGACTAGCGGTAGAGCAGTACTTC.

This clone appeared once. The chain has TRBV19 and TRBJ2-5; tentative D call: TRBD1 (5 bases). The CDR3 is 15 amino acids. Trimming left V 6 bases short and J 5 bases short, with 19 bases between. Germline assignment: CDR1 LNHDA and CDR2 SQIVND (reference sequence). This CDR3 is CASRPLTAGHETQYF. Written as DNA, the CDR3 is TGTGCCAGTAGACCCCTAACGGCAGGGCACGAGACCCAGTACTTC.

The CDR3 is CASSPRQGENEQFF. The CDR3, as DNA: TGTGCCAGCTCACCAAGACAGGGGGAAAATGAGCAGTTCTTC. The chain joins TRBV18 to TRBJ2-1, with 9 bases matching TRBD1. V lost 2 bases, J lost 7 bases, and 3 bases stayed unmatched. This CDR3 is 14 amino acids long. CDR1 and CDR2 (germline): KGHSH, LQKENI.

This clone was counted once. The chain couples TRBV6-5 to TRBJ2-7; the match to TRBD2 covers 8 bases. The CDR3 has 14 residues. Germline V gene sequence: CDR1 MNHEY, CDR2 SVGAGI. The ends lost 8 bases at V and 7 bases at J; junction bases unmatched: 13. CDR3 DNA sequence: TGTGCCAGCCGGACCCGGGAGGGCCTGGGAGAGCAGTACTTC. It encodes CASRTREGLGEQYF.

The chain links TRBV27 to TRBJ1-5; TRBD1 might be the D (6 bases). The V gene's germline CDR1 is MNHEY and CDR2 SMNVEV (reference sequence). CDR3 length equals 13 residues. Trimming removed 5 bases from V and 5 bases from J, with 10 bases in between. Here the CDR3 reads CASSLQGYQPQHF. CDR3 DNA: TGTGCCAGCAGTCTCCAGGGGTATCAGCCCCAGCATTTT.

This clone was seen once. This chain joins TRBV6-6 and TRBJ1-1, with D tentatively TRBD1 (6 bases). Germline V lookup: CDR1 MNHNY, CDR2 SVGAGI (reference sequence). V lost 5 bases, J lost 5 bases, and 15 bases lay in between. This CDR3 has 14 amino acids. CDR3 region: CASSKSTTGTEAFF. In nucleotides, the CDR3 is TGTGCCAGCAGTAAGTCCACTACAGGGACTGAAGCTTTCTTT.

The CDR3, as DNA: TGTGCCAGCAGCCGTGGGGCCAACGTCCTGACTTTC. The encoded protein is CASSRGANVLTF. V and J are TRBV28 and TRBJ2-6; D is unclear. This CDR3 spans 12 amino acids. V was pared by 6 bases and J by 3 bases, with 3 bases between. CDR1 and CDR2 (germline): MDHEN, SYDVKM.

The chain couples TRBV18 to TRBJ2-1; 8 nucleotides agree with TRBD2. Germline V lookup: CDR1 KGHSH, CDR2 LQKENI. V dropped 4 bases and J dropped 1; count of bases not matched to a gene: 0. The CDR3 consists of 14 residues. CDR3 in amino acids: CASSLAGSYNEQFF. The CDR3 DNA sequence: TGTGCCAGCTCACTAGCGGGATCCTACAATGAGCAGTTCTTC. The variable domain in full, completed from reference TRBV18 and TRBJ2-1, reads NAGVMQNPRHLVRRRGQEARLRCSPMKGHSHVYWYRQLPEEGLKFMVYLQKENIIDESGMPKERFSAEFPKEGPSILRIQQVVRGDSAAYFCASSLAGSYNEQFFGPGTRLTVL.

This clone occurred once. The V gene is TRBV4-3, the J gene TRBJ1-5, with D unresolved. This CDR3 is 16 amino acids long. Germline V gene data show CDR1 as LGHNA and CDR2 as YSLEER. Trimming shortened V by 0 bases and J by 9 bases, and 18 bases separated the two germline ends. CDR3: CASSQENGGNRWPQHF. The CDR3 DNA reads TGCGCCAGCAGCCAAGAAAACGGAGGAAATCGTTGGCCCCAGCATTTT.

The V and J genes are TRBV11-3 and TRBJ2-2, with 8 bases that match TRBD1. CDR1 and CDR2 from the germline V gene are SGHNT and YENEEA. J was trimmed by 3 bases and V by 4 bases; bases with no gene match: 7. The CDR3 totals 16 residues. CDR3 bases: TGTGCCAGCAGCTCTGACAGGGGACGGGACACCGGGGAGCTGTTTTTT. Translating gives CASSSDRGRDTGELFF.

V gene TRBV5-1 combines with J gene TRBJ2-1, with 9 bases identical to TRBD2. The V and J ends lost 4 bases and 2 bases, in that order; junction bases with no gene match: 13. This CDR3 region has 18 residues. Germline CDR1 is SGHRS and CDR2 is YFSETQ. DNA of the CDR3: TGCGCCAGCAGCACCGGCGGGGGGGGCCGGGCTACCTACAATGAGCAGTTCTTC. Residues: CASSTGGGGRATYNEQFF. Variable domain in full (rest from reference TRBV5-1 and TRBJ2-1): KAGVTQTPRYLIKTRGQQVTLSCSPISGHRSVSWYQQTPGQGLQFLFEYFSETQRNKGNFPGRFSGRQFSNSRSEMNVSTLELGDSALYLCASSTGGGGRATYNEQFFGPGTRLTVL.

The chain joins TRBV4-1 to TRBJ2-5, with D hard to call. The germline V and J ends were trimmed by 4 bases and 2 bases, with 11 bases remaining between them. The CDR3 runs to 14 residues. The germline CDR1 and CDR2 sequences are MGHRA and YSYEKL. CDR3 in amino acids: CASSPQLVQETQYF. DNA of the CDR3: TGCGCCAGCAGCCCCCAACTGGTGCAAGAGACCCAGTACTTC.

The chain employs TRBV27 and TRBJ1-1; D is perhaps TRBD1 (5 bases). Trimming pared 3 bases from V and 2 bases from J, leaving 10 bases between. Germline V CDR1 and CDR2: MNHEY, SMNVEV (reference sequence). The CDR3 has 14 residues. CDR3 sequence reads: CASSLTDLNTEAFF. In nucleotides, the CDR3 is TGTGCCAGCAGTTTGACAGATTTAAACACTGAAGCTTTCTTT.

The chain joins TRBV6-5 to TRBJ2-7; 10 bases fit TRBD1. CDR1 is MNHEY, CDR2 SVGAGI, per germline. The ends lost 2 bases at V and 3 bases at J; junction bases unmatched: 4. CDR3 length: 15 residues. This CDR3 reads CASSYRRTGGYEQYF. Here the CDR3 DNA reads TGTGCCAGCAGTTACAGACGGACAGGGGGCTACGAGCAGTACTTC.

The rearrangement links TRBV7-9 to TRBJ2-3, with D possibly matching TRBD1 (5 bases). The ends were cut back, 2 bases at V and 0 bases at J, with 9 bases in the middle. This CDR3 is 15 amino acids long. CDR1 is SEHNR and CDR2 is FQNEAQ in the germline V gene (reference sequence). This CDR3 is CASSLQGPSTDTQYF. CDR3 nucleotide sequence: TGTGCCAGCAGCTTACAGGGCCCTAGCACAGATACGCAGTATTTT. Supplemented by reference TRBV7-9 and TRBJ2-3, the full variable domain reads DTGVSQNPRHKITKRGQNVTFRCDPISEHNRLYWYRQTLGQGPEFLTYFQNEAQLEKSRLLSDRFSAERPKGSFSTLEIQRTEQGDSAMYLCASSLQGPSTDTQYFGPGTRLTVL.

The V gene is TRBV4-3, the J gene TRBJ1-1; TRBD1 is a possible D gene (5 bases). The length of the CDR3 is 16 residues. Germline V gene data show CDR1 as LGHNA and CDR2 as YSLEER. Trimming cost V 4 bases and J 1 base, with 16 bases left between them. In nucleotides, the CDR3 is TGCGCCAGCAGCCCGACCCTCGTACAGGCGAACACTGAAGCTTTCTTT. It codes for CASSPTLVQANTEAFF.

The chain has TRBV30 and TRBJ1-1, with D possibly being TRBD1 (5 bases). The V gene's germline CDR1 is GTSNPN and CDR2 SVGIG (reference sequence). This CDR3 is built from 15 residues. V shed 2 bases and J shed 0 bases, with 13 bases lying between them. CDR3 DNA sequence: TGTGCCTGGAGTACGACAGTTCTTCTGAACACTGAAGCTTTCTTT. Its protein product is CAWSTTVLLNTEAFF. Combining the CDR3 with reference TRBV30 and TRBJ1-1 gives the whole variable domain SQTIHQWPATLVQPVGSPLSLECTVEGTSNPNLYWYRQAAGRGLQLLFYSVGIGQISSEVPQNLSASRPQDRQFILSSKKLLLSDSGFYLCAWSTTVLLNTEAFFGQGTRLTVV.

The sample holds one count of this clone. J is TRBJ2-1 and V is TRBV19; 15 bases agree with TRBD2. The V gene's germline CDR1 is LNHDA and CDR2 SQIVND (reference sequence). The CDR3 sequence is 16 residues long. V was pared by 6 bases and J by 2 bases, with 2 bases of the junction left unmatched. The CDR3 DNA sequence: TGTGCCAGTAGCCGGACTAGCGGGAGGGCCTACAATGAGCAGTTCTTC. Translating it yields CASSRTSGRAYNEQFF.

This clone was observed a few times. This rearrangement joins TRBV7-9 to TRBJ1-2, with TRBD1 identical over 7 bases. The CDR3 contains 14 residues. After removal of 1 base from V and 5 bases from J, the junction contained 4 bases not matched to a gene. In germline, CDR1 is SEHNR, CDR2 FQNEAQ (reference sequence). CDR3 coding DNA: TGTGCCAGCAGCTTAGAGGGGGCCCCTTATGGCTACACCTTC. Translating gives CASSLEGAPYGYTF.

The sample holds one count of this clone. The V gene is TRBV6-1, the J gene TRBJ1-2; D remains unclear. V was pared by 5 bases and J by 7 bases, with 8 bases between. This CDR3 region has 11 residues. Germline-derived CDR1 and CDR2 are MNHNS and SASEGT. The CDR3 here is CASSSAAGYTF. The CDR3 DNA sequence: TGTGCCAGCAGTTCCGCGGCTGGCTACACCTTC.